The 18 T cell receptor beta chains below all came from one sample that was sequenced in a study of CD8 T cells in ankylosing spondylitis (dated 2017 in TCRdb). Library method: 5' RACE. Sequencing was performed on an Illumina HiSeq 2500. TCRdb reprocessed the public reads (quality trimming at Q25 with fastp, clone calling with MiXCR) and kept in-frame beta chains. Every distinct CDR3 protein forms one entry, paired with its most common genes and DNA. This sample holds around 230,000 distinct CDR3 sequences; less than 9.5% were observed only once. Around 4.8% of the sample is in the top ten clones. Sequencing used blood, either unsorted or a sorted T cell fraction (not recorded which). Every receptor here comes from a female donor with ankylosing spondylitis or in good health (not recorded which).

This clonotype appeared a few times. The V gene is TRBV7-9, the J gene TRBJ2-5; 8 bases align to TRBD1. Germline V CDR1 and CDR2: SEHNR, FQNEAQ (reference sequence). This CDR3 has 17 residues. After removal of 5 bases from V and 2 bases from J, the junction contained 13 bases not matched to a gene. CDR3 region: CASSPRGPYSPQETQYF. Written as DNA, the CDR3 is TGTGCCAGCAGCCCCAGGGGGCCCTATTCCCCACAAGAGACCCAGTACTTC.

The chain employs TRBV11-1 and TRBJ1-3; D is unresolved. The CDR3 consists of 11 residues. Trimming cost V 8 bases and J 4 bases, with 6 bases left between them. Germline-derived CDR1 and CDR2 are SGHAT and FQDESV (reference sequence). The DNA for the CDR3 is TGTGCCAGCGCAAGGGGAAACACCATATATTTT. It translates to CASARGNTIYF. The entire variable domain, with the rest obtained from reference TRBV11-1 and TRBJ1-3, is as follows: EAEVAQSPRYKITEKSQAVAFWCDPISGHATLYWYRQILGQGPELLVQFQDESVVDDSQLPKDRFSAERLKGVDSTLKIQPAELGDSAMYLCASARGNTIYFGEGSWLTVV.

This clonotype was recorded many times. J is TRBJ1-1 and V is TRBV10-3; maybe TRBD1 (6 bases). The CDR3 loop spans 15 amino acids. Trimming pared 7 bases from V and 1 base from J, leaving 16 bases between. CDR1 is ENHRY, CDR2 SYGVKD, per germline. The CDR3 DNA reads as TGTGCCATCATAAGTTGGGGGGGCCGGAACACTGAAGCTTTCTTT. This codes for CAIISWGGRNTEAFF.

V usage is TRBV15 and J usage is TRBJ2-4, with TRBD1 matching over 7 bases. V lost 1 base and J lost 2; bases outside the gene matches: 5. Germline CDR1 LNHNV, CDR2 YYDKDF (reference sequence). CDR3 length equals 16 residues. CDR3 sequence: CATSRVGDSPKNIQYF. CDR3 coding DNA: TGTGCCACCAGCAGAGTAGGGGACAGCCCCAAAAACATTCAGTACTTC.

There are a few counts of this clonotype. V and J are TRBV3-1 and TRBJ2-1; D perhaps matches TRBD2 (6 bases). CDR1 is LGHDT, CDR2 YNNKEL, per germline (reference sequence). V lost 0 bases and J 7 bases, leaving 19 bases between the germline ends. The length of the CDR3 is 17 residues. CDR3 loop: CASSQEAGRTHRNEQFF. As DNA, the CDR3 is TGTGCCAGCAGCCAAGAGGCGGGGAGGACTCACAGAAATGAGCAGTTCTTC.

This clonotype occurred many times. J is TRBJ1-1 and V is TRBV5-4; tentatively, D is TRBD1 (5 bases). V gave up 7 bases and J gave up 4 bases, with 17 bases separating them. This CDR3 spans 14 amino acids. Germline V lookup: CDR1 SGHNT, CDR2 YYREEE (reference sequence). For the CDR3, the DNA is TGTGCCAGCGGGTATACGGGACGGAGCACTGAAGCTTTCTTT. This sequence encodes CASGYTGRSTEAFF.

The chain employs TRBV2 and TRBJ1-1; D gene unclear. Looked up from germline, CDR1 is SNHLY and CDR2 is FYNNEI. Trimming left V 6 bases short and J 11 bases short, with 16 bases between. The CDR3 sequence is 12 residues long. In DNA, the CDR3 is TGTGCCAGCAGCCGAACCCCACAAGTTGCTTTCTTT. Its translation: CASSRTPQVAFF. Full variable domain (missing parts from reference TRBV2 and TRBJ1-1): EPEVTQTPSHQVTQMGQEVILRCVPISNHLYFYWYRQILGQKVEFLVSFYNNEISEKSEIFDDQFSVERPDGSNFTLKIRSTKLEDSAMYFCASSRTPQVAFFGQGTRLTVV.

This clonotype was observed a few times. The gene calls are TRBV9 and TRBJ2-6; unclear D gene. The CDR3 has 16 amino acids. Germline loops: CDR1 SGDLS, CDR2 YYNGEE. V lost 4 bases and J lost 0, with 11 bases in between. CDR3 residues: CASSPRAYSGANVLTF. The CDR3 DNA follows: TGTGCCAGCAGCCCAAGGGCCTACTCTGGGGCCAACGTCCTGACTTTC.

Concerning this clonotype: Possible read error: a much larger clone is one base away. The rearrangement links TRBV12-3 or TRBV12-4 to TRBJ2-2; TRBD1 is a possible D gene (6 bases). This CDR3 region has 11 residues. The CDR3 coding sequence is TGTGCCAGCGGGGGCACCGGGGAGCTGCTTTTT. This encodes CASGGTGELLF.

This clonotype was found many times. The V gene is TRBV3-1, the J gene TRBJ2-2; D possibly uses TRBD1 or TRBD2 (5 bases each). The CDR3 contains 17 residues. The germline V gene encodes CDR1 LGHDT and CDR2 YNNKEL (reference sequence). The ends were cut back, 1 base at V and 7 bases at J, with 19 bases in the middle. CDR3 sequence (DNA): TGTGCCAGCAGCCAAGGGAGACTAAGAGGGGAGCGCGGGGAGCTGTTTTTT. Its translation is CASSQGRLRGERGELFF.

The CDR3 sequence is CASSPGVYNEQFF. The CDR3, as DNA: TGTGCCAGCAGCCCGGGGGTCTACAATGAGCAGTTCTTC. The rearrangement uses TRBV4-2 and TRBJ2-1, with D possibly matching TRBD2 (6 bases). This CDR3 has 13 amino acids. Per the germline V gene, CDR1 is LGHNA and CDR2 is YNFKEQ. Trimming removed 4 bases from V and 3 bases from J, with 7 bases in between.

This clonotype has at least ten counts. The chain is built from TRBV12-3 or TRBV12-4 and TRBJ2-5; unclear D gene. The CDR3 contains 13 residues. The V and J ends lost 3 bases and 5 bases respectively, with 10 bases between them. The CDR3 nucleotides are TGTGCCAGCAGTTTGTTCCAGGCGGAGACCCAGTACTTC. Its protein product is CASSLFQAETQYF.

Many counts were recorded for this clonotype. This sequence joins TRBV3-1 and TRBJ2-5; TRBD2 might be the D (6 bases). The CDR3 covers 15 residues. Germline V gene data show CDR1 as LGHDT and CDR2 as YNNKEL (reference sequence). Trimming took 0 bases from V and 5 from J, leaving 13 bases between them. CDR3 amino acids: CASSQDGRLKETQYF. CDR3 nucleotides: TGTGCCAGCAGCCAAGATGGGAGGCTCAAGGAGACCCAGTACTTC.

This clonotype came up many times. The chain is built from TRBV24-1 and TRBJ2-7, with unresolved D. This CDR3 region has 11 residues. Germline lookup yields CDR1 KGHDR and CDR2 SFDVKD. Trimming took 4 bases from V and 7 from J, leaving 7 bases between them. DNA for the CDR3: TGTGCCACCAGTGACGGGCGGGAGCAGTACTTC. It translates to CATSDGREQYF.

The chain employs TRBV11-2 and TRBJ1-4; TRBD1 matches at 11 bases. This CDR3 spans 17 amino acids. After removal of 0 bases from V and 7 bases from J, the junction contained 7 bases not matched to a gene. Germline CDR1 is SGHAT and CDR2 is FQNNGV. CDR3 amino acids: CASSLDDLGTGGEKLFF. As DNA, the CDR3 is TGTGCCAGCAGCTTAGACGACCTTGGGACAGGGGGTGAAAAACTGTTTTTT.

This clonotype was seen many times. The rearrangement links TRBV4-3 to TRBJ2-5, with 10 bases that match TRBD2. J gave up 1 base and V 1 base, and 3 bases lay outside the gene matches. This CDR3 contains 16 residues. Per germline, CDR1 LGHNA and CDR2 YSLEER. In nucleotides, the CDR3 is TGCGCCAGCAGCCAAGGGTGGACTAGCGGCCAAGAGACCCAGTACTTC. The encoded protein is CASSQGWTSGQETQYF.

This clonotype was seen ten or more times. The chain joins TRBV12-3 or TRBV12-4 to TRBJ2-3; D is uncertain. The CDR3 covers 14 residues. The V end was cut by 0 bases, the J end by 6 bases, with 10 bases between. CDR3 coding DNA: TGTGCCAGCAGTTTAGCTTTGGCCCCGGATACGCAGTATTTT. As protein: CASSLALAPDTQYF.

Many counts were recorded for this clonotype. The rearrangement uses TRBV20-1 and TRBJ2-7, with TRBD2 identical over 13 bases. The junction had 5 bases not matched to a gene; V was cut back by 5 bases and J by 4 bases. Per the germline V gene, CDR1 is DFQATT and CDR2 is SNEGSKA (reference sequence). The CDR3 sequence is 14 residues long. In DNA, the CDR3 is TGCAGTGCTGGACTAGCGGGAGCCCGGTACGAGCAGTACTTC. It codes for CSAGLAGARYEQYF.